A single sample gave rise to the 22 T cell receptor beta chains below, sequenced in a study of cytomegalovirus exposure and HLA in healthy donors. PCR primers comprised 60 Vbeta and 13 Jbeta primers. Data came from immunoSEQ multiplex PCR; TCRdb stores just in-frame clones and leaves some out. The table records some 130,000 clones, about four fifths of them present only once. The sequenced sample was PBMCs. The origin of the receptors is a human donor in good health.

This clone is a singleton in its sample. The CDR3 coding sequence is TGTGCCAGCAGCGTAGCGGCAGGGACCTACGAGCAGTACTTC. Translating it yields CASSVAAGTYEQYF. This chain joins TRBV9 and TRBJ2-7; maybe TRBD1 (5 bases). The V end was cut by 0 bases, the J end by 2 bases, with 9 bases between. Germline CDR1 SGDLS, CDR2 YYNGEE. This CDR3 region has 14 residues.

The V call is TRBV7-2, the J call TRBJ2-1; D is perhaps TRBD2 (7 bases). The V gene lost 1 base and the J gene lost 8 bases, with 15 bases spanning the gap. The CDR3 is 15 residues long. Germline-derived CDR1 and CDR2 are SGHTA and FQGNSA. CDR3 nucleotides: TGTGCCAGCAGCTTAGGTTCGGGGGGCTGGGATGAGCAGTTCTTC. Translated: CASSLGSGGWDEQFF.

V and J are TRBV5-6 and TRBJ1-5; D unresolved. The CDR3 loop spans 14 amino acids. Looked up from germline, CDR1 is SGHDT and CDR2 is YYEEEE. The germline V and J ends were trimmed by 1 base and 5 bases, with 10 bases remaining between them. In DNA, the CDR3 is TGTGCCAGCAGCTTGTTAGGCGGATATCAGCCCCAGCATTTT. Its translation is CASSLLGGYQPQHF.

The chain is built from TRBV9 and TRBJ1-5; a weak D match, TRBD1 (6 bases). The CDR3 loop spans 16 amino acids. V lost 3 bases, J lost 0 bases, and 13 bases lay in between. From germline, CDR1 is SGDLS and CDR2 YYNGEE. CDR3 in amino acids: CASSAGDGHSNQPQHF. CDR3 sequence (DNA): TGTGCCAGCAGCGCAGGGGACGGGCATAGCAATCAGCCCCAGCATTTT.

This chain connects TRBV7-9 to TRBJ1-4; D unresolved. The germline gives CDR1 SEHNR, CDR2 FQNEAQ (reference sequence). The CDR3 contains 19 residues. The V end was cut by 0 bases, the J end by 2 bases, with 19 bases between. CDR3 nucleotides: TGTGCCAGCAGCTTAGCGACTTATTTGGCACCGGGGACTAATGAAAAACTGTTTTTT. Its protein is CASSLATYLAPGTNEKLFF.

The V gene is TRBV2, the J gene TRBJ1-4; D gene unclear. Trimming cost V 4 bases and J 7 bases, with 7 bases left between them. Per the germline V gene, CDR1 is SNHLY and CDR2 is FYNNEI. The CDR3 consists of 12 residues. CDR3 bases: TGTGCCAGCAGTGTTGAGGTTGAAAAACTGTTTTTT. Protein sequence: CASSVEVEKLFF.

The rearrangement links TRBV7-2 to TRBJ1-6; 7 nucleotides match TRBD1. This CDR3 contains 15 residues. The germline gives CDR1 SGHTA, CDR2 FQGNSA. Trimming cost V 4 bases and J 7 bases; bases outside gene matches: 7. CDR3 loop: CASSWEDRLNSPLHF. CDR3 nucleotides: TGTGCCAGCAGCTGGGAGGACAGGTTAAATTCACCCCTCCACTTT.

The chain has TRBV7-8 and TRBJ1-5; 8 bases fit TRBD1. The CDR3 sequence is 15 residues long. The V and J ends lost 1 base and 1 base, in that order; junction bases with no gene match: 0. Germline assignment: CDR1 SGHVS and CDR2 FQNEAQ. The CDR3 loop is CASSLDRGSNQPQHF. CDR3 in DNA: TGTGCCAGCAGCTTAGACAGGGGGAGCAATCAGCCCCAGCATTTT.

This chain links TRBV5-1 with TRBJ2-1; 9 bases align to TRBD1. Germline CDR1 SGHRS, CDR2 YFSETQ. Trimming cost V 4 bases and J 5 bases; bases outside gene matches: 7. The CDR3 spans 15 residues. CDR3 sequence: CASSPGDRDNNEQFF. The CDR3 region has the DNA TGCGCCAGCAGCCCCGGGGACAGGGATAACAATGAGCAGTTCTTC.

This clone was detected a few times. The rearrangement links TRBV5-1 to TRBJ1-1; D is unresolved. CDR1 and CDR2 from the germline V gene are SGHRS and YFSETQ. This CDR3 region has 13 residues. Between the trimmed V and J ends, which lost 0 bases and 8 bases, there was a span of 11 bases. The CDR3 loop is CASSLVGFSEAFF. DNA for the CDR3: TGCGCCAGCAGCTTGGTTGGGTTTAGCGAAGCTTTCTTT.

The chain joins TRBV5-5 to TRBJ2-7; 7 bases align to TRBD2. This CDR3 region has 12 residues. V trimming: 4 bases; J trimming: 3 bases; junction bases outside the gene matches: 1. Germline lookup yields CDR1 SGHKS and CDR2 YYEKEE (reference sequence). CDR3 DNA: TGTGCCAGCAGCAGCGGGGACTACGAGCAGTACTTC. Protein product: CASSSGDYEQYF.

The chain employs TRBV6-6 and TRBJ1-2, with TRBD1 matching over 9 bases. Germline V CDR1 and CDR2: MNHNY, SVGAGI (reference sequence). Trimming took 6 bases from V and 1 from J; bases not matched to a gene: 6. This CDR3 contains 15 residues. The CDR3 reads CASRITGGHNYGYTF. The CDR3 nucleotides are TGTGCCAGCAGAATAACAGGGGGCCATAACTATGGCTACACCTTC.

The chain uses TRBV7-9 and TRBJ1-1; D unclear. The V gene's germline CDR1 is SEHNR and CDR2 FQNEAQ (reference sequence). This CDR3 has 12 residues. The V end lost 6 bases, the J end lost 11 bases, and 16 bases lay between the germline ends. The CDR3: CASSSRPDIAFF. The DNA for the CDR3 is TGTGCCAGCAGTTCCCGCCCTGACATTGCTTTCTTT.

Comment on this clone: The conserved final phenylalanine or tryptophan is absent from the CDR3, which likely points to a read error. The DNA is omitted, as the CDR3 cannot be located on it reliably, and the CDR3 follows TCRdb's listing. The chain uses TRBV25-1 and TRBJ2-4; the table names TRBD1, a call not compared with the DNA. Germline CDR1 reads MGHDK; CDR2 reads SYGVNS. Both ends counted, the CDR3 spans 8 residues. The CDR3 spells CASSPLGV.

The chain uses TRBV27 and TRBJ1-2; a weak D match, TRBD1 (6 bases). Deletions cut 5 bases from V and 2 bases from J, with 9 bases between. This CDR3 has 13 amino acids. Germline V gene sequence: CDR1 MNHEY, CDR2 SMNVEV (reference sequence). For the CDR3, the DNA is TGTGCCAGCAGTCAGGGGACGAACTATGGCTACACCTTC. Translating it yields CASSQGTNYGYTF.

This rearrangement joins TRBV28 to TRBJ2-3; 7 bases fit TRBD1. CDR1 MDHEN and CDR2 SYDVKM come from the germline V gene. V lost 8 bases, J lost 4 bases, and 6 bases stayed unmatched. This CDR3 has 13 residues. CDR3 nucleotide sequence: TGTGCCAGCTATCGACAGGGTGCAGATACGCAGTATTTT. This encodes CASYRQGADTQYF.

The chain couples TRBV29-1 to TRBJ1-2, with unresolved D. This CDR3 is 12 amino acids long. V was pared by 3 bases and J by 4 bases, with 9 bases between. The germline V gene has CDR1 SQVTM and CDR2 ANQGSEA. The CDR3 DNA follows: TGCAGCGTTGACGGTGATATCTATGGCTACACCTTC. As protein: CSVDGDIYGYTF.

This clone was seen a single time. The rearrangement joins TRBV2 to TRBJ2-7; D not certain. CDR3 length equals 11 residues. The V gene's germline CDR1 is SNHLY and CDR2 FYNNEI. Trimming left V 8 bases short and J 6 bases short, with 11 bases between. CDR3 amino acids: CASAPVREQYF. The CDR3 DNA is TGTGCCAGCGCTCCAGTCCGCGAGCAGTACTTC.

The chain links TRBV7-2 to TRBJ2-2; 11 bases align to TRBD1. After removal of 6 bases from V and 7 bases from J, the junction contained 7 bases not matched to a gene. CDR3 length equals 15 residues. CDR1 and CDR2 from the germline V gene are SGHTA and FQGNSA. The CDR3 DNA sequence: TGTGCCAGCAGTAGGACAGGGGGCTTCGGCGGGGAGCTGTTTTTT. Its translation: CASSRTGGFGGELFF.

CDR3 nucleotide sequence: TGTGCCAGCAGTTTCCCCCGGGGGAATGCTTTCTTT. Translating it yields CASSFPRGNAFF. The chain combines TRBV7-2 with TRBJ1-1; D possibly corresponds to TRBD1 (5 bases). The CDR3 is 12 amino acids. Germline values: CDR1 SGHTA, CDR2 FQGNSA. V was shortened by 6 bases and J by 11 bases, with 16 bases between the two germline ends. Together with reference TRBV7-2 and TRBJ1-1, the CDR3 gives the full variable domain: GAGVSQSPSNKVTEKGKDVELRCDPISGHTALYWYRQSLGQGLEFLIYFQGNSAPDKSGLPSDRFSAERTGGSVSTLTIQRTQQEDSAVYLCASSFPRGNAFFGQGTRLTVV.

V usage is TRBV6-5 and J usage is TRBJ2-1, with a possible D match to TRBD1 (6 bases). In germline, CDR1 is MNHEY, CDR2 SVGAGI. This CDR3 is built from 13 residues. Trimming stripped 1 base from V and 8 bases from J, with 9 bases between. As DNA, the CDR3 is TGTGCCAGCAGTTACTACCAGGGGTATGAGCAGTTCTTC. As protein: CASSYYQGYEQFF.

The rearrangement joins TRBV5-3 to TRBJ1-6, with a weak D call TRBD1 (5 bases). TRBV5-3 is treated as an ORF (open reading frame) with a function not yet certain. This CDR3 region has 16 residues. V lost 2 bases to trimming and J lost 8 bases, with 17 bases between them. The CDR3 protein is CARSFTTASRDSPLHF. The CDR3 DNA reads TGTGCCAGAAGCTTTACGACGGCCTCCAGGGATTCACCCCTCCACTTT.